This section outlines one T cell receptor (beta chain) sequence together with its context. Germline assignment: CDR1 LGHNT and CDR2 FRNRAP. Trimming removed 2 bases from V and 3 bases from J; junction bases left unmatched: 12. The CDR3 is made up of 17 amino acids. This specimen comes from a study of blood T cell repertoires in COVID-19. About the study: Samples representing acute and convalescent COVID-19 were sourced from the United States, Italy and Spain. T cells, B-cell-depleted T cells, or PBMCs supplied cDNA or gDNA.

Per the study methods: Amplified reference gene primers provided the basis for estimating nucleated cell counts. TCRdb's copy holds only in-frame clones and misses some; the assay was immunoSEQ multiplex PCR. V and J calls and clone size are copied from that table; D and trimming were computed from the DNA. The sample consists of about 25,000 clones, roughly 80% of them appearing once. The origin of this receptor is a man aged 45 to 65 with active or convalescent COVID-19. The V gene is TRBV12-5, the J gene TRBJ1-2, with 7 bases lining up with TRBD1. Sequencing used peripheral blood. The CDR3 reads CASGLILGQSIDYGYTF. The CDR3 region has the DNA TGTGCTAGTGGTTTGATCTTGGGACAGTCAATAGACTATGGCTACACCTTC.